This T cell receptor (beta chain) was sequenced in a study of shared clonotypes between healthy human individuals. Sequencing used immunoSEQ multiplex PCR; TCRdb keeps in-frame clones, though not all of them. The table records 2 million to 2.5 million clones, more than 90% of them present only once. Trimming removed 2 bases from V and 5 bases from J, with 4 bases in between. The CDR3 length is 13 residues. Germline V gene lookup returns CDR1 KGHSH and CDR2 LQKENI. Sequencing input: naive CD4+ T cells sorted from blood. As to subset: CD45RA+ positively selected. The receptor was derived from a man between 18 and 35 years old in good health. V gene TRBV18 combines with J gene TRBJ1-6, with unresolved D. As DNA, the CDR3 is TGTGCCAGCTCACCAAAACATAATTCACCCCTCCACTTT. Translated, it gives CASSPKHNSPLHF. The whole variable domain, filled in from reference TRBV18 and TRBJ1-6, reads NAGVMQNPRHLVRRRGQEARLRCSPMKGHSHVYWYRQLPEEGLKFMVYLQKENIIDESGMPKERFSAEFPKEGPSILRIQQVVRGDSAAYFCASSPKHNSPLHFGNGTRLTVT.